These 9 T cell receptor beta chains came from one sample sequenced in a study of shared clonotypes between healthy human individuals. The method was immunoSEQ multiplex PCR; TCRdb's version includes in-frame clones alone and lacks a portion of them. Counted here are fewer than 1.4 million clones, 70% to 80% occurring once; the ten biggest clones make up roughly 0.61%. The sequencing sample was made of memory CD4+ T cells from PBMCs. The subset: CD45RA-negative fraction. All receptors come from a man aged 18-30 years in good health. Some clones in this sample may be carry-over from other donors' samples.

The CDR3: CATSRDLAKNIQYF. DNA for the CDR3: TGTGCCACCAGCAGAGACCTAGCCAAAAACATTCAGTACTTC. The chain joins TRBV15 to TRBJ2-4; D unresolved. CDR3 length: 14 residues. Trimming pared 0 bases from V and 0 bases from J, leaving 3 bases between. Per germline, CDR1 LNHNV and CDR2 YYDKDF (reference sequence).

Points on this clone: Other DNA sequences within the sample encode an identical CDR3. In DNA form, the CDR3 reads TGTGCCAGCAGCTTAAGCCGGGACACCTATGGCTACACCTTC. It specifies CASSLSRDTYGYTF. This chain joins TRBV7-8 and TRBJ1-2; a weak D match, TRBD1 (6 bases). Germline values: CDR1 SGHVS, CDR2 FQNEAQ. V lost 2 bases, J lost 4 bases, and 11 bases lay in between. The CDR3 loop spans 14 amino acids.

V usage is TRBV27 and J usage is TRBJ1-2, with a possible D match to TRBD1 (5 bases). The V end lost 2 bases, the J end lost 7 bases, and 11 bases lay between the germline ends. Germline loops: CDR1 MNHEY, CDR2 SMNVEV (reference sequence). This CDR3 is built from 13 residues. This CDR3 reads CASSLARESGYTF. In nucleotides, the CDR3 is TGTGCCAGCAGTTTAGCCAGGGAATCTGGCTACACCTTC.

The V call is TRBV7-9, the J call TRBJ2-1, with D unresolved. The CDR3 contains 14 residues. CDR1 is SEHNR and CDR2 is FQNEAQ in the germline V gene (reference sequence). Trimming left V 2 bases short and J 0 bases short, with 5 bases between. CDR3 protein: CASSLYSSYNEQFF. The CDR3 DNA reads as TGTGCCAGCAGCTTATATAGCTCCTACAATGAGCAGTTCTTC.

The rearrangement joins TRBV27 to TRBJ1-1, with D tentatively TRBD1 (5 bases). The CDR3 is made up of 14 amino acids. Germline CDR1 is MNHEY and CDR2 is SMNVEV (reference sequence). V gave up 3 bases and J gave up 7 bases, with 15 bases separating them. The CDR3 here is CASSFIPPDSEAFF. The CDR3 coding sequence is TGTGCCAGCAGTTTTATTCCCCCCGACAGTGAAGCTTTCTTT.

CDR3 bases: TGCGCCAGCAGCTTGAGGACGCTCTCTGGGGCCAACGTCCTGACTTTC. Translation gives CASSLRTLSGANVLTF. The rearrangement uses TRBV5-1 and TRBJ2-6; D is ambiguous. The germline V and J ends were trimmed by 1 base and 0 bases, with 8 bases remaining between them. Germline CDR1 is SGHRS and CDR2 is YFSETQ. The CDR3 runs to 16 residues.

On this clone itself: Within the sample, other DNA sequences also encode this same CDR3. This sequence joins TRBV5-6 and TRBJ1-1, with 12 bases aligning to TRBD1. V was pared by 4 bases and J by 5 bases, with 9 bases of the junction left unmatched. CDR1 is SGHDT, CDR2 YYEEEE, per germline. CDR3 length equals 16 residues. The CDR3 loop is CASSAGTGGRGTEAFF. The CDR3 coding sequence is TGTGCCAGCAGCGCGGGGACAGGGGGCCGTGGGACTGAAGCTTTCTTT.

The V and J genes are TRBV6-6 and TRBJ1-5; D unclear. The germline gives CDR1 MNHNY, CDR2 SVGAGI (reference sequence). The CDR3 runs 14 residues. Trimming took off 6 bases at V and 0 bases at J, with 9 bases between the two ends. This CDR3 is CASRNSHSNQPQHF. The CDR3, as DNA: TGTGCCAGCAGAAACAGCCATAGCAATCAGCCCCAGCATTTT.

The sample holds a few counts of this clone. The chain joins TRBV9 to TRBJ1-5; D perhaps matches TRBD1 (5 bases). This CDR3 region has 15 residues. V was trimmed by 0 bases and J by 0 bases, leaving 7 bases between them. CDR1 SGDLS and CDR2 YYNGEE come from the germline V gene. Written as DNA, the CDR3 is TGTGCCAGCAGCGTAGTAGGGGATAGCAATCAGCCCCAGCATTTT. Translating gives CASSVVGDSNQPQHF.